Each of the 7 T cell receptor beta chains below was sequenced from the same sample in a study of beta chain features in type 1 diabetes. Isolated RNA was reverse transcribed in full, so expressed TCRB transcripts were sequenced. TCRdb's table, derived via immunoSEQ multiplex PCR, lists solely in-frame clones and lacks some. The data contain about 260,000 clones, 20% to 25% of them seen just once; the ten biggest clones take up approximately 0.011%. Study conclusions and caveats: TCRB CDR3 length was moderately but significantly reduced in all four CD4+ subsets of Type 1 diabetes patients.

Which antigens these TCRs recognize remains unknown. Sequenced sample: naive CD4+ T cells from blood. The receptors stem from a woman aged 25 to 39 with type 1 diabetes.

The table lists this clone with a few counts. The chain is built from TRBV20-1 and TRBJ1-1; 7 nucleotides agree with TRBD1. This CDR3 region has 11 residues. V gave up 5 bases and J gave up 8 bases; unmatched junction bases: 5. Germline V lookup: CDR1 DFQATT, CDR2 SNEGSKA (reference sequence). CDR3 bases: TGCAGTGCTTTACAGGGGACGGAAGCTTTCTTT. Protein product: CSALQGTEAFF.

DNA of the CDR3: TGTGCCTGCTCCCGGGACAGCTTGGGTAGCACTGAAGCTTTCTTT. Encoded protein: CACSRDSLGSTEAFF. The V and J genes are TRBV19 and TRBJ1-1; TRBD1 agrees at 7 bases. Germline V gives CDR1 LNHDA, CDR2 SQIVND (reference sequence). Trimming took 11 bases from V and 4 from J; bases not matched to a gene: 16. The CDR3 sequence is 15 residues long.

The CDR3 loop reads CASTQMNTEAFF. In nucleotides, the CDR3 is TGTGCCAGCACCCAAATGAACACTGAAGCTTTCTTT. The chain employs TRBV28 and TRBJ1-1; no clear D. V was trimmed by 7 bases and J by 0 bases, leaving 6 bases between them. The CDR3 loop spans 12 amino acids. CDR1 is MDHEN and CDR2 is SYDVKM in the germline V gene. The full variable domain, rest sourced from reference TRBV28 and TRBJ1-1, is DVKVTQSSRYLVKRTGEKVFLECVQDMDHENMFWYRQDPGLGLRLIYFSYDVKMKEKGDIPEGYSVSREKKERFSLILESASTNQTSMYLCASTQMNTEAFFGQGTRLTVV.

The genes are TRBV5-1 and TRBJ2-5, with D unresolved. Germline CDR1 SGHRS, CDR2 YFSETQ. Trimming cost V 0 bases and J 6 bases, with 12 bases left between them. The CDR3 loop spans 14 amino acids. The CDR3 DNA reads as TGCGCCAGCAGCTTGGGGCAGGCCGGCCAGACCCAGTACTTC. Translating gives CASSLGQAGQTQYF.

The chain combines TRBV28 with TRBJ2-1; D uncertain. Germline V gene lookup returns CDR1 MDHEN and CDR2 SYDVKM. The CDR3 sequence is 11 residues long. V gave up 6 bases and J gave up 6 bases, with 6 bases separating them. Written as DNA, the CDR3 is TGTGCCAGCAGCGGTAGCAATGAGCAGTTCTTC. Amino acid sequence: CASSGSNEQFF.

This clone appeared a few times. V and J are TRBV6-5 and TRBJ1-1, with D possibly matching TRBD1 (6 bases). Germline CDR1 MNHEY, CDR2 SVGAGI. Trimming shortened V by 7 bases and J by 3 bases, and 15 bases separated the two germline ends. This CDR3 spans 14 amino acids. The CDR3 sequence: CASTKRGGDTEAFF. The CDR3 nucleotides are TGTGCCAGCACCAAAAGAGGGGGGGACACTGAAGCTTTCTTT.

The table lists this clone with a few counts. This chain's CDR3 is CASRRQGAGYGYTF. CDR3 DNA: TGTGCCAGCAGGCGACAGGGGGCGGGCTATGGCTACACCTTC. V and J are TRBV28 and TRBJ1-2, with 10 bases identical to TRBD1. Germline trimming cut 6 bases from V and 4 bases from J; bases unmatched to any gene: 5. There are 14 residues in the CDR3. CDR1 and CDR2 from the germline V gene are MDHEN and SYDVKM.